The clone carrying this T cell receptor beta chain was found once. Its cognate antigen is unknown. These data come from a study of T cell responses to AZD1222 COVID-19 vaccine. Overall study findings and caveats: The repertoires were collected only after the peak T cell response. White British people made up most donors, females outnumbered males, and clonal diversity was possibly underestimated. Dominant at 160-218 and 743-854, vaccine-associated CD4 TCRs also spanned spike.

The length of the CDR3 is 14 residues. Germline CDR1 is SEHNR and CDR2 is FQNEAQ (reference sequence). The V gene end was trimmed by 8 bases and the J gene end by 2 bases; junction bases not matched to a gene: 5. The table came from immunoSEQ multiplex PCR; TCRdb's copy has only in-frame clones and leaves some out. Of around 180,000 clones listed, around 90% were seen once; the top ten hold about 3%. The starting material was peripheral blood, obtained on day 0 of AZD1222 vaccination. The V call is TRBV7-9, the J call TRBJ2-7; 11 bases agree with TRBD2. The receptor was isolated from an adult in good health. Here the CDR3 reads CASQGTSGAYEQYF. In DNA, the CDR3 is TGTGCCAGCCAGGGGACTAGCGGAGCCTACGAGCAGTACTTC.